This T cell receptor (beta chain) was sequenced in a study of T-cell reconstitution after alpha-beta-depleted transplantation in children. Broader study findings: At one year after transplant, newly produced T cells mostly accounted for T-cell counts and diversity. Several patients had high TCRbeta diversity at day 60; it came from surviving recipient T cells and thymic progenitors. At around two months after transplant, the alpha-beta T cells were reportedly derived from several hundred expanded clones that came from non-depleted graft cells.

Concerning this clonotype itself: Its antigen is undetermined.

The CDR3 runs to 19 residues. Germline lookup yields CDR1 LNHNV and CDR2 YYDKDF (reference sequence). After removal of 0 bases from V and 0 bases from J, the junction contained 10 bases not matched to a gene. Unique molecular identifiers featured in how the TCRbeta library was prepared. TCRdb itself ran the PCR reads through MiXCR, one entry per CDR3 protein. This sample has over 400,000 distinct CDR3 sequences; about 40% occur once, and the top ten carry about 30%. The sample in question was PBMCs, obtained before TCRalphabeta/CD19-depleted stem cell transplant. This receptor was obtained from a girl aged 2-10 years with aplastic anemia, due to receive a stem cell transplant. The V and J genes are TRBV15 and TRBJ2-3; 9 nucleotides align to TRBD2. The CDR3 protein is CATSRDRPNLAGSTDTQYF. CDR3 sequence (DNA): TGTGCCACCAGCAGAGATCGACCAAATCTAGCGGGGAGCACAGATACGCAGTATTTT.